The clone carrying this TCR beta chain was seen a single time. Original data processing: Amplification of reference gene primers was used by the study to estimate nucleated cell counts. Method: immunoSEQ multiplex PCR; TCRdb's copy keeps in-frame clones and lacks some. V and J calls and clone size are as listed in that table; D and trimming were resolved from the DNA. Altogether 250,000 to 350,000 clones are present, roughly 89% being singletons, with the ten largest covering about 4.5%. These data come from a study of blood T cell repertoires in COVID-19. Study details: Sources were T cells, B-cell-depleted T cells, or PBMCs; the material itself was cDNA or gDNA.

The V segment lost 7 bases and the J segment 6 bases; nucleotides outside the gene matches: 14. The CDR3 has 15 residues. Germline lookup yields CDR1 MDHEN and CDR2 SYDVKM. Everyone who took part was about 18 to 89 years old, and they came from over 20 US areas. Clinical history as reported by participants underpinned cohort assignment. Specimen: PBMCs or T cells enriched from blood (not recorded which). This receptor was obtained from a woman aged 18-29 years with acute COVID-19. The chain recombines TRBV28 with TRBJ1-1; 7 bases map to TRBD1. The CDR3 protein is CASTWDSRGGAEAFF. The CDR3 bases are TGTGCCAGCACCTGGGACAGCCGAGGTGGGGCTGAAGCTTTCTTT.